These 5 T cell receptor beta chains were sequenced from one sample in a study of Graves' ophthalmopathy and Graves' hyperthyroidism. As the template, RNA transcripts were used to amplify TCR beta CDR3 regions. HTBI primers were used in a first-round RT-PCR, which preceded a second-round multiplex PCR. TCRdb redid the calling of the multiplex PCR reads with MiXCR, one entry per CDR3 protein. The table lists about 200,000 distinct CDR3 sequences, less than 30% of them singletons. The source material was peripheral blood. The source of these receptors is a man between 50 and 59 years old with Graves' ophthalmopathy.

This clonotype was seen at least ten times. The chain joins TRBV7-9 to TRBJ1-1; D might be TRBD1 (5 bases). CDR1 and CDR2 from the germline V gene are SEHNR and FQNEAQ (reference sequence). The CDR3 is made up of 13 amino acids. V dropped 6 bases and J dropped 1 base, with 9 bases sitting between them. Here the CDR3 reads CASSTQGNTEAFF. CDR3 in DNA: TGTGCCAGCAGTACTCAGGGGAACACTGAAGCTTTCTTT.

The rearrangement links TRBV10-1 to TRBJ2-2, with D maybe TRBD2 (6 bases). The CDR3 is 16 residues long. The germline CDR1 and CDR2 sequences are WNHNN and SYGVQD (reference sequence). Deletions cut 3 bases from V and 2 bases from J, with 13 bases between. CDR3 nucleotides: TGCGCCAGCAGTGATAACGGGAGATCTAACACCGGGGAGCTGTTTTTT. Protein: CASSDNGRSNTGELFF.

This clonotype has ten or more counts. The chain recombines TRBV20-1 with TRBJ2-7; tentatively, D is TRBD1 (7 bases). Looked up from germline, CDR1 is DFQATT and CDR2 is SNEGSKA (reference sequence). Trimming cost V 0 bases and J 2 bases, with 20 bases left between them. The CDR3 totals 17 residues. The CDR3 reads CSAREQRGLAPTYEQYF. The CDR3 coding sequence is TGCAGTGCTAGAGAGCAAAGGGGGCTAGCGCCGACCTACGAGCAGTACTTC.

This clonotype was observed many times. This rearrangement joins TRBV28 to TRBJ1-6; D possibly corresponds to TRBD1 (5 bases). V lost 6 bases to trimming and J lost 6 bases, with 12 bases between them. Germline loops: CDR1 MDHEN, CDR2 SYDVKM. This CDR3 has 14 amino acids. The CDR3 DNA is TGTGCCAGCAGCTCTAGGGGTGGTAATTCACCCCTCCACTTT. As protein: CASSSRGGNSPLHF.

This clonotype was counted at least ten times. The CDR3 nucleotides read TGTGCCAGCAGCCAAGACCTTCAGGGTCCCTCTGAAGCTTTCTTT. This sequence encodes CASSQDLQGPSEAFF. V gene TRBV3-1 combines with J gene TRBJ1-1, with TRBD1 as a possible D gene (5 bases). Trimming stripped 0 bases from V and 6 bases from J, with 14 bases between. CDR3 length: 15 residues. Germline V CDR1 and CDR2: LGHDT, YNNKEL (reference sequence).